The 21 T cell receptor beta chains reported below all come from one sample, sequenced in a study of blood T cells in healthy people across ages. Using a J-beta primer mix together with a sample-barcoded 5' primer, a second PCR was run for about 7 to 12 cycles. TCRdb used MiXCR to reprocess the 5' RACE reads, holding one entry per CDR3 protein. The sample yields 1.5 million to 2 million distinct CDR3 sequences, 28% seen once. Input material: blood. The receptors were gathered from a woman between 25 and 40 years old in good health.

This clonotype was counted at least ten times. The rearrangement joins TRBV28 to TRBJ1-2, with a possible D match to TRBD1 (5 bases). This CDR3 is built from 16 residues. Trimming left V 6 bases short and J 0 bases short, with 17 bases between. Per germline, CDR1 MDHEN and CDR2 SYDVKM. In DNA form, the CDR3 reads TGTGCCAGCAGAGGGAACAGACAGTTAGCTAACTATGGCTACACCTTC. This gives the protein CASRGNRQLANYGYTF.

The chain combines TRBV5-5 with TRBJ2-1; D call uncertain. The closer fit of TRBJ2-7 to the DNA end suggests the J call may be wrong. The germline V gene has CDR1 SGHKS and CDR2 YYEKEE (reference sequence). This CDR3 has 16 amino acids. The CDR3 protein is CASSSETQASFYEQYF. The CDR3 DNA is TGTGCCAGCAGCTCAGAAACTCAGGCCTCCTTCTACGAGCAGTACTTC.

This chain joins TRBV20-1 and TRBJ1-5; D not resolved. The germline gives CDR1 DFQATT, CDR2 SNEGSKA (reference sequence). V was pared by 4 bases and J by 4 bases, with 11 bases between. The CDR3 covers 13 residues. The CDR3 nucleotides are TGCAGTGCTAAGGGCCAGATAAATCAGCCCCAGCATTTT. This gives the protein CSAKGQINQPQHF.

The chain has TRBV6-6 and TRBJ2-3, with 7 bases lining up with TRBD1. Germline CDR1 MNHNY, CDR2 SVGAGI (reference sequence). With 6 bases clipped from V and 4 bases from J, the junction kept 10 bases outside the gene matches. The CDR3 sequence is 15 residues long. Written as DNA, the CDR3 is TGTGCCAGCAGAAAAACAGGGGTAGTGGCAGATACGCAGTATTTT. It specifies CASRKTGVVADTQYF.

This clonotype turned up a few times. This chain links TRBV29-1 with TRBJ2-3, with 8 bases aligning to TRBD2. This CDR3 has 15 residues. The V and J ends lost 6 bases and 2 bases, in that order; junction bases with no gene match: 10. Germline V gene lookup returns CDR1 SQVTM and CDR2 ANQGSEA. CDR3 region: CSVTRGSGITDTQYF. CDR3 DNA sequence: TGCAGCGTGACCCGGGGTAGCGGGATCACAGATACGCAGTATTTT.

This clonotype showed up many times. The chain links TRBV6-5 to TRBJ1-2; D unresolved. V lost 2 bases and J lost 7, with 8 bases in between. Germline CDR1 and CDR2: MNHEY and SVGAGI. The CDR3 runs 12 residues. CDR3 coding DNA: TGTGCCAGCAGTTACCCAATGGGTGGCTACACCTTC. Amino acids: CASSYPMGGYTF.

The chain recombines TRBV12-3 or TRBV12-4 with TRBJ2-7; D is possibly TRBD1 (5 bases). The CDR3 spans 13 residues. Trimming pared 3 bases from V and 6 bases from J, leaving 12 bases between. The CDR3 reads CASSFVRVSEQYF. CDR3 nucleotide sequence: TGTGCCAGCAGTTTCGTCAGGGTAAGCGAGCAGTACTTC.

This clonotype was detected only a few times. This chain joins TRBV4-3 and TRBJ1-1; the D gene is possibly TRBD1 (6 bases). Trimming shortened V by 0 bases and J by 4 bases, and 18 bases separated the two germline ends. This CDR3 comprises 17 residues. In germline, CDR1 is LGHNA, CDR2 YSLEER. The CDR3 DNA reads as TGCGCCAGCAGCCAAGACCTAAGAGACAGGATGGTCACTGAAGCTTTCTTT. Encoded protein: CASSQDLRDRMVTEAFF.

V gene TRBV7-2 combines with J gene TRBJ2-5; 9 nucleotides align to TRBD2. Trimming cost V 2 bases and J 7 bases; bases outside gene matches: 20. The CDR3 has 19 amino acids. Looked up from germline, CDR1 is SGHTA and CDR2 is FQGNSA. Here the CDR3 reads CASSLWALRLAAEGGTQYF. The CDR3 region has the DNA TGTGCCAGCAGCTTATGGGCATTAAGACTAGCGGCAGAGGGAGGGACCCAGTACTTC.

This clonotype has only a few counts. The genes are TRBV6-1 and TRBJ1-5, with D possibly being TRBD1 (5 bases). This CDR3 contains 16 residues. The V end lost 7 bases, the J end lost 0 bases, and 16 bases lay between the germline ends. Germline V CDR1 and CDR2: MNHNS, SASEGT. The CDR3 loop reads CASILGGIYSNQPQHF. CDR3 nucleotides: TGTGCCAGCATCCTCGGGGGAATTTATAGCAATCAGCCCCAGCATTTT.

This clonotype was observed many times. The rearrangement joins TRBV7-9 to TRBJ2-4; 7 nucleotides align to TRBD1. The CDR3 has 14 residues. V lost 5 bases to trimming and J lost 1 base; unmatched junction nucleotides: 2. Germline-derived CDR1 and CDR2 are SEHNR and FQNEAQ (reference sequence). The CDR3 sequence: CASSQGDAKNIQYF. In nucleotides, the CDR3 is TGTGCCAGCAGCCAGGGGGACGCCAAAAACATTCAGTACTTC. Full variable domain (missing parts from reference TRBV7-9 and TRBJ2-4): DTGVSQNPRHKITKRGQNVTFRCDPISEHNRLYWYRQTLGQGPEFLTYFQNEAQLEKSRLLSDRFSAERPKGSFSTLEIQRTEQGDSAMYLCASSQGDAKNIQYFGAGTRLSVL.

This clonotype was counted between two and nine times. V is TRBV6-5 and J is TRBJ2-3; a weak D match, TRBD2 (6 bases). The CDR3 totals 15 residues. V gave up 5 bases and J gave up 4 bases, with 16 bases separating them. Per the germline V gene, CDR1 is MNHEY and CDR2 is SVGAGI. The CDR3 nucleotides read TGTGCCAGCAGTGCTTTGGGGGGTCAATCAGATACGCAGTATTTT. Protein product: CASSALGGQSDTQYF.

This clonotype was picked up a small number of times. Since a much larger clone is just one base distant, this may be a read error. The chain is built from TRBV12-3 or TRBV12-4 and TRBJ1-4; the D gene is possibly TRBD1 (5 bases). The CDR3 spans 15 residues. CDR3 nucleotide sequence: TGTGCCGGCAGTCCGGGGCCTCCAACTAATGAAAAACTGTTTTTT. It codes for CAGSPGPPTNEKLFF.

Comment on this clonotype: Mismatch with germline at one junction end may stem from a read error. This sequence joins TRBV20-1 and TRBJ1-5; 7 bases line up with TRBD1. This CDR3 spans 14 amino acids. Looked up from germline, CDR1 is DFQATT and CDR2 is SNEGSKA (reference sequence). The CDR3 region is CSVSTGTANQPRHF. CDR3 coding DNA: TGCAGTGTGAGCACCGGGACAGCCAATCAGCCCCGGCATTTT.

This sequence joins TRBV7-9 and TRBJ2-7, with TRBD2 identical over 11 bases. V dropped 1 base and J dropped 4; count of bases not matched to a gene: 3. Germline loops: CDR1 SEHNR, CDR2 FQNEAQ (reference sequence). CDR3 length equals 15 residues. CDR3 sequence: CASSLVTSGRYEQYF. CDR3 nucleotide sequence: TGTGCCAGCAGCTTAGTTACTAGCGGGAGATACGAGCAGTACTTC.

The chain uses TRBV20-1 and TRBJ2-3, with 7 bases identical to TRBD1. The V segment lost 5 bases and the J segment 0 bases; nucleotides outside the gene matches: 5. Germline lookup yields CDR1 DFQATT and CDR2 SNEGSKA (reference sequence). This CDR3 contains 14 residues. In DNA form, the CDR3 reads TGCAGTGCTCCAACAGGGGATAGCACAGATACGCAGTATTTT. Amino acid sequence: CSAPTGDSTDTQYF.

This chain connects TRBV12-3 or TRBV12-4 to TRBJ2-1; 7 bases match TRBD2. With V trimmed by 3 bases and J by 4 bases, 9 bases remained unmatched. This CDR3 has 16 amino acids. The CDR3 loop reads CASSFVAGGRYNEQFF. As DNA, the CDR3 is TGTGCCAGCAGTTTTGTTGCGGGCGGGAGATACAATGAGCAGTTCTTC.

This clonotype was counted between two and nine times. Because it lacks the conserved phenylalanine or tryptophan at the end, this CDR3 is likely a read error. The CDR3 protein is CAWSPGSDYGYTL. Written as DNA, the CDR3 is TGTGCCTGGAGTCCCGGGTCCGACTATGGCTACACCCTC. The chain uses TRBV30 and TRBJ1-2; the D is unclear. Trimming shortened V by 2 bases and J by 3 bases, and 10 bases separated the two germline ends. The CDR3 has 13 residues. From germline, CDR1 is GTSNPN and CDR2 SVGIG (reference sequence).

About this clonotype itself: One base away lies a much larger clone, so this may be a sequencing read error. In DNA form, the CDR3 reads TGTGCCGGCAGCCCGGACAGGGGACAGTACCAAGAGACCCAGTACTTC. This codes for CAGSPDRGQYQETQYF. The chain carries TRBV12-3 or TRBV12-4 and TRBJ2-5; 9 positions match TRBD1. The CDR3 runs to 16 residues.

This clonotype came up a few times. V is TRBV6-1 and J is TRBJ2-7, with D possibly TRBD1 on 6 matching bases. Trimming pared 8 bases from V and 2 bases from J, leaving 10 bases between. The CDR3 covers 12 residues. Germline V gives CDR1 MNHNS, CDR2 SASEGT. CDR3 bases: TGTGCCAGCCGCTGGACAGCCTACGAGCAGTACTTC. This gives the protein CASRWTAYEQYF.

On this clonotype: One end of the junction does not line up with germline, which may come from a read error. The CDR3, as DNA: TGCACCAGCAGCTCTGGACGGAGCCAAGAGACCCAGTACTTC. Amino acids: CTSSSGRSQETQYF. This chain links TRBV5-1 with TRBJ2-7; D not resolved. Gene TRBJ2-5 matches the end of the DNA better, so the J call may be wrong. Per the germline V gene, CDR1 is SGHRS and CDR2 is YFSETQ. The CDR3 runs 14 residues.